These 18 T cell receptor beta chains were all obtained from the same sample, sequenced in a study of long-term antiretroviral therapy in people with HIV. The assay, immunoSEQ v3.0, was run at survey level. Produced via immunoSEQ multiplex PCR; TCRdb's table is partial and in-frame only. The table lists about 36,000 clones, 94% of them singletons, with 3.6% in the top ten. The material was unsorted PBMCs, obtained 4.1 years after starting antiretroviral therapy. The receptor source for this set is a woman between 50 and 59 years old with HIV.

The table lists this clone with a count of one. This rearrangement joins TRBV10-3 to TRBJ1-4; D is unresolved. Trimming took off 7 bases at V and 6 bases at J, with 12 bases between the two ends. The V gene's germline CDR1 is ENHRY and CDR2 SYGVKD. The CDR3 has 13 residues. The CDR3 protein is CAITSSRDEKLFF. The CDR3, as DNA: TGTGCCATCACCAGTTCGAGGGATGAAAAACTGTTTTTT.

The V gene is TRBV5-1, the J gene TRBJ2-7; D unclear. Trimming took 4 bases from V and 5 from J, leaving 13 bases between them. CDR3 length: 13 residues. CDR1 and CDR2 from the germline V gene are SGHRS and YFSETQ. CDR3 nucleotides: TGCGCCAGCAGCCTCCTACCCGTGCACGAGCAGTACTTC. Its protein product is CASSLLPVHEQYF.

The V call is TRBV25-1, the J call TRBJ1-2; no clear D gene. The CDR3 covers 13 residues. The ends were cut back, 5 bases at V and 5 bases at J, with 12 bases in the middle. Germline assignment: CDR1 MGHDK and CDR2 SYGVNS. The CDR3 DNA sequence: TGTGCCAGCAGTACAAACGTAGGGTATGGCTACACCTTC. It translates to CASSTNVGYGYTF.

This clone is a singleton in its sample. The gene calls are TRBV9 and TRBJ1-3; possibly TRBD1 for D (5 bases). CDR3 length: 17 residues. The V gene lost 0 bases and the J gene lost 0 bases, with 13 bases spanning the gap. CDR1 is SGDLS, CDR2 YYNGEE, per germline. CDR3 nucleotides: TGTGCCAGCAGCGTAGCTCCAGGGACCCTCTCTGGAAACACCATATATTTT. Translating it yields CASSVAPGTLSGNTIYF. Full variable domain (missing parts from reference TRBV9 and TRBJ1-3): DSGVTQTPKHLITATGQRVTLRCSPRSGDLSVYWYQQSLDQGLQFLIQYYNGEERAKGNILERFSAQQFPDLHSELNLSSLELGDSALYFCASSVAPGTLSGNTIYFGEGSWLTVV.

V and J are TRBV10-3 and TRBJ2-7, with D possibly being TRBD1 (6 bases). Germline V gene data show CDR1 as ENHRY and CDR2 as SYGVKD. V lost 3 bases and J 2 bases, leaving 11 bases between the germline ends. The CDR3 extends over 14 amino acids. In nucleotides, the CDR3 is TGTGCCATCAGTGACCCAGGGACAACCTACGAGCAGTACTTC. Translation: CAISDPGTTYEQYF.

V gene TRBV12-5 combines with J gene TRBJ2-2; a weak D match, TRBD1 (5 bases). Germline V CDR1 and CDR2: LGHNT, FRNRAP. The CDR3 extends over 15 amino acids. V gave up 6 bases and J gave up 5 bases, with 16 bases separating them. The CDR3 sequence is CASGLSSKGTGELFF. CDR3 sequence (DNA): TGTGCTAGTGGCCTTTCGAGTAAGGGGACCGGGGAGCTGTTTTTT.

The J gene is TRBJ2-7, the V gene TRBV30; D gene uncertain. Germline V gives CDR1 GTSNPN, CDR2 SVGIG (reference sequence). This CDR3 is 13 amino acids long. V was pared by 3 bases and J by 0 bases, with 9 bases between. The CDR3 spells CAWSPADSYEQYF. The CDR3 DNA reads as TGTGCCTGGAGCCCGGCGGACTCCTACGAGCAGTACTTC.

This sequence joins TRBV5-1 and TRBJ2-7; TRBD1 aligns across 8 bases. Germline V gives CDR1 SGHRS, CDR2 YFSETQ. The CDR3 spans 14 residues. The V gene end was trimmed by 4 bases and the J gene end by 5 bases; junction bases not matched to a gene: 8. The CDR3 coding sequence is TGCGCCAGCAGCACCGGACAGGGAGGCGACGAGCAGTACTTC. Protein: CASSTGQGGDEQYF.

The chain has TRBV9 and TRBJ2-3; 14 positions match TRBD2. Germline CDR1 SGDLS, CDR2 YYNGEE. Trimming cost V 3 bases and J 5 bases; bases outside gene matches: 8. The CDR3 is made up of 17 amino acids. The CDR3 coding sequence is TGTGCCAGCAGCGACCCGACTAGCGGGGGGGTGCTAGATACGCAGTATTTT. As protein: CASSDPTSGGVLDTQYF.

This chain connects TRBV18 to TRBJ1-2; TRBD1 agrees at 7 bases. This CDR3 comprises 18 residues. V gave up 2 bases and J gave up 4 bases; unmatched junction bases: 16. From germline, CDR1 is KGHSH and CDR2 LQKENI. CDR3 region: CASSPTRPGTAARYGYTF. Written as DNA, the CDR3 is TGTGCCAGCTCACCAACTAGGCCCGGGACAGCGGCGCGCTATGGCTACACCTTC. Full variable domain (remainder filled in from reference TRBV18 and TRBJ1-2): NAGVMQNPRHLVRRRGQEARLRCSPMKGHSHVYWYRQLPEEGLKFMVYLQKENIIDESGMPKERFSAEFPKEGPSILRIQQVVRGDSAAYFCASSPTRPGTAARYGYTFGSGTRLTVV.

The CDR3 DNA is TGCAGCGCGACCAGGGGGAGGGACGAGCAGTACTTC. Translating it yields CSATRGRDEQYF. The V and J genes are TRBV29-1 and TRBJ2-7; D tentatively reads TRBD1 or TRBD2 (7 bases each). Germline CDR1 SQVTM, CDR2 ANQGSEA. This CDR3 has 12 amino acids. Trimming cost V 7 bases and J 5 bases, with 15 bases left between them.

V and J are TRBV9 and TRBJ2-2; tentative D call: TRBD2 (5 bases). CDR3 length: 16 amino acids. Trimming left V 4 bases short and J 5 bases short, with 18 bases between. CDR1 is SGDLS, CDR2 YYNGEE, per germline. Written as DNA, the CDR3 is TGTGCCAGCAGCCCAACGCGAGGGCTATGGACCGGGGAGCTGTTTTTT. This encodes CASSPTRGLWTGELFF.

The count of this clone is one. The gene calls are TRBV19 and TRBJ2-1; 10 bases are a match to TRBD1. CDR3 length: 15 residues. Germline CDR1 reads LNHDA; CDR2 reads SQIVND (reference sequence). V shed 9 bases and J 3 bases; nucleotides not matched to a gene: 8. The CDR3 coding sequence is TGTGCCAGCCACGACAGGGGGCGAAACTACAATGAGCAGTTCTTC. Translated, it gives CASHDRGRNYNEQFF.

The gene calls are TRBV6-5 and TRBJ2-2; 10 nucleotides agree with TRBD2. Germline V gene sequence: CDR1 MNHEY, CDR2 SVGAGI. The CDR3 extends over 13 amino acids. The V segment lost 10 bases and the J segment 5 bases; nucleotides outside the gene matches: 4. The CDR3 coding sequence is TGTGCCACCTTGACTAGCGGGACCGGGGAGCTGTTTTTT. It yields the protein CATLTSGTGELFF.

The chain couples TRBV6-5 to TRBJ2-7; unclear D gene. V dropped 8 bases and J dropped 2 bases, with 10 bases sitting between them. Germline CDR1 reads MNHEY; CDR2 reads SVGAGI. The CDR3 covers 12 residues. CDR3 loop: CASRDTPYEQYF. The CDR3 DNA reads TGTGCCAGCCGTGACACCCCCTACGAGCAGTACTTC.

The V gene is TRBV4-1, the J gene TRBJ1-2; no definite D call. The CDR3 covers 15 residues. Germline V gene sequence: CDR1 MGHRA, CDR2 YSYEKL. Trimming took off 1 base at V and 1 base at J, with 10 bases between the two ends. Written as DNA, the CDR3 is TGCGCCAGCAGCCAAGGTGGATTGGATAACTATGGCTACACCTTC. It encodes CASSQGGLDNYGYTF.

This chain connects TRBV6-1 to TRBJ2-7, with D maybe TRBD1 (6 bases). The CDR3 is made up of 13 amino acids. V was shortened by 5 bases and J by 3 bases, with 11 bases between the two germline ends. Per the germline V gene, CDR1 is MNHNS and CDR2 is SASEGT. CDR3 region: CASSFHRDYEQYF. CDR3 DNA sequence: TGTGCCAGCAGTTTCCACAGGGACTACGAGCAGTACTTC.

This clone was recorded only once. The chain employs TRBV5-1 and TRBJ2-5, with D perhaps TRBD1 or TRBD2 (6 bases each). The CDR3 length is 13 residues. The germline V and J ends were trimmed by 4 bases and 2 bases, with 9 bases remaining between them. CDR1 SGHRS and CDR2 YFSETQ come from the germline V gene. The CDR3, as DNA: TGCGCCAGCAGCAGGGGGGATCAAGAGACCCAGTACTTC. Translation gives CASSRGDQETQYF.